This T cell receptor beta chain was sequenced for a study of blood T cell repertoires in COVID-19. Study as a whole: Samples representing acute and convalescent COVID-19 were sourced from the United States, Italy and Spain. Sample material is recorded as cDNA or gDNA derived from T cells, B-cell-depleted T cells, or PBMCs.

The CDR3 consists of 11 residues. The germline V and J ends were trimmed by 4 bases and 8 bases, with 8 bases remaining between them. This study enrolled people aged roughly 18 to 90 from about two dozen US geographic areas. Authors' analysis steps: By means of reference gene primer amplification, nucleated cell counts were estimated. Some clones are missing from TCRdb's copy, which holds only in-frame ones; the method was immunoSEQ multiplex PCR. That table furnishes V, J and clone size, whereas the DNA furnished D and trimming. The sample records 210,000 or so clones, 70% to 90% being singletons. This sequence joins TRBV12-3 or TRBV12-4 and TRBJ1-2, with D unclear. The sequencing sample was made of PBMCs or T cells enriched from blood (not recorded which). This clonotype was obtained from a man aged 25 to 40 with acute COVID-19. The CDR3 DNA is TGTGCCAGCAGTTCGGGAAGGGGCTACACCTTC. It yields the protein CASSSGRGYTF.